This T cell receptor (beta chain) was documented in a study of blood T cell repertoires in COVID-19. Study in general: PBMCs, B-cell-depleted T cells, or T cells were the source of the cDNA or gDNA that made up the material.

This CDR3 spans 18 amino acids. From germline, CDR1 is KGHSH and CDR2 LQKENI. V lost 2 bases to trimming and J lost 1 base; unmatched junction nucleotides: 13. Study members were between about 18 and 89 years old and lived in 25 or so US regions. Clinical history as reported by participants underpinned cohort assignment. Sequencing was performed with immunoSEQ multiplex PCR; in TCRdb, only in-frame clones are kept and a portion is missing. The repertoire holds roughly 270,000 clones, 80% to 85% seen once, with about 5% in the top ten. The rearrangement links TRBV18 to TRBJ2-5, with 7 bases identical to TRBD2. This sequence originates from a man in his forties or fifties who had been exposed to COVID-19. Sequencing was carried out using PBMCs or T cells enriched from blood (not recorded which). CDR3 protein: CASSPDRSVRGVQETQYF. CDR3 nucleotides: TGTGCCAGCTCACCAGACCGTTCGGTACGGGGGGTCCAAGAGACCCAGTACTTC.